This record concerns one T cell receptor beta chain sequence. During active infection, Seattle patients enrolled and were then monitored through disease. The data derive from a study of blood T cell repertoires in COVID-19. Across the study: Donors in the United States, Italy and Spain gave samples during acute or convalescent COVID-19. T cells, B-cell-depleted T cells, or PBMCs supplied cDNA or gDNA.

With 4 bases removed from V and 3 bases from J, the gap between germline ends came to 6 bases. CDR1 is KGHSH, CDR2 LQKENI, per germline. This CDR3 is 12 amino acids long. Original processing notes: The assay estimated nucleated cells by amplifying reference gene primers. The data were produced by immunoSEQ multiplex PCR, yet TCRdb's version contains in-frame clones alone and is incomplete. V, J and clone size reflect that table, while D and trimming were determined from the DNA. The sample carries about 89,000 clones, roughly 80% recorded once. The TCR sequence derives from a man between 65 and 79 years old with COVID-19, enrolled during active disease. Sequenced material: peripheral blood. The chain links TRBV18 to TRBJ2-5; a weak D match, TRBD1 (5 bases). CDR3: CASSLGEETQYF. For the CDR3, the DNA is TGTGCCAGCTCACTAGGGGAAGAGACCCAGTACTTC.